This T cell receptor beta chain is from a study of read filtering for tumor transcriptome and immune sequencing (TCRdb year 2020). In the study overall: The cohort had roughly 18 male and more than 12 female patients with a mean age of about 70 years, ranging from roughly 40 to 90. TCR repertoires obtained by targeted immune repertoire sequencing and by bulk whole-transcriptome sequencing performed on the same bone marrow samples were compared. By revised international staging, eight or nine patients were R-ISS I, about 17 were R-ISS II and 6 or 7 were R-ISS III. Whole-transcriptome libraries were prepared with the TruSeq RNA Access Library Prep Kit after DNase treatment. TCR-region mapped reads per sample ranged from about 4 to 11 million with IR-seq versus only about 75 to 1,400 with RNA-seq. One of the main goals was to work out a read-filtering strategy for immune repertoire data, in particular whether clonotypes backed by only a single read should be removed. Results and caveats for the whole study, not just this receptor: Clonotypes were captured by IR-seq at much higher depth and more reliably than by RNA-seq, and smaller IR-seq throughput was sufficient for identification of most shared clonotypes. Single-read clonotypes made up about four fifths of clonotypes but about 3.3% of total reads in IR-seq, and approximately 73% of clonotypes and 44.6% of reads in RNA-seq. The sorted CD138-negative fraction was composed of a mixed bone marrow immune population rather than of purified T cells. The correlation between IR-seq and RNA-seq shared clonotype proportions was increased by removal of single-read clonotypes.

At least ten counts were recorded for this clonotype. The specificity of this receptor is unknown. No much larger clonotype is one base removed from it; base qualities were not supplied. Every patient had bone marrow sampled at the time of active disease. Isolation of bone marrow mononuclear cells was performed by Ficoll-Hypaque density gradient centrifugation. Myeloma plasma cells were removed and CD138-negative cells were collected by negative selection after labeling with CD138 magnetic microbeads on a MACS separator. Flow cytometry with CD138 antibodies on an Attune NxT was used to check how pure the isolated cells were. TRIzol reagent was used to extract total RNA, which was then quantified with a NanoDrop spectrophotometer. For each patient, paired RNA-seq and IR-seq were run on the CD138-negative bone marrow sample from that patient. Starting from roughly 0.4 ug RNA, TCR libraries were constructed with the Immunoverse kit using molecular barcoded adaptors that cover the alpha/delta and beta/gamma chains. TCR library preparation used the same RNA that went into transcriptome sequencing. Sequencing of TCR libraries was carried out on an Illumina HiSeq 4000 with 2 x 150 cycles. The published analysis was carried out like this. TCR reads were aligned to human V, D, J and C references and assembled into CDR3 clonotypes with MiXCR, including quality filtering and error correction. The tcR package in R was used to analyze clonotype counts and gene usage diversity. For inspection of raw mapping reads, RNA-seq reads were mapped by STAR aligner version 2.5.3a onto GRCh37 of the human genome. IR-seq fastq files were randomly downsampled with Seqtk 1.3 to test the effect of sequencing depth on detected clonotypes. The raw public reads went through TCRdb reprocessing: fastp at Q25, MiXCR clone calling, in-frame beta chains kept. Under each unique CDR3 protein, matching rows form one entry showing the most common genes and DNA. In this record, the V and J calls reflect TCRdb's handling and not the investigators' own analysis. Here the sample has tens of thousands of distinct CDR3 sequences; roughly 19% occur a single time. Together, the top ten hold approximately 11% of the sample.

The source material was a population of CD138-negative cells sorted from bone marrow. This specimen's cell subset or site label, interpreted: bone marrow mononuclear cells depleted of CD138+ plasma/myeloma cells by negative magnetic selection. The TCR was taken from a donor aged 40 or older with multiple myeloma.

CDR3 loop: CASRGLAGGSEQYF. The DNA reads as follows: TGTGCCAGCAGAGGACTAGCGGGAGGGTCCGAGCAGTACTTC. The chain is assembled from TRBV2 and TRBJ2-7; 15 central nucleotides agree with TRBD2. Reading the germline V gene gives CDR1 SNHLY and CDR2 FYNNEI. For this chain, trimming is 6 bases at the V end and 6 bases at the J end, and the number of junction bases without a gene match is 3. The CDR3 has 14 amino acids, counting the end cysteine and phenylalanine. Only the CDR3 portion is preserved as DNA: 42 bases, with reading frame beginning at the first base. Here the CDR3 is joined to the reference TRBV2 and TRBJ2-7 genes, and the full variable domain is: EPEVTQTPSHQVTQMGQEVILRCVPISNHLYFYWYRQILGQKVEFLVSFYNNEISEKSEIFDDQFSVERPDGSNFTLKIRSTKLEDSAMYFCASRGLAGGSEQYFGPGTRLTVT.